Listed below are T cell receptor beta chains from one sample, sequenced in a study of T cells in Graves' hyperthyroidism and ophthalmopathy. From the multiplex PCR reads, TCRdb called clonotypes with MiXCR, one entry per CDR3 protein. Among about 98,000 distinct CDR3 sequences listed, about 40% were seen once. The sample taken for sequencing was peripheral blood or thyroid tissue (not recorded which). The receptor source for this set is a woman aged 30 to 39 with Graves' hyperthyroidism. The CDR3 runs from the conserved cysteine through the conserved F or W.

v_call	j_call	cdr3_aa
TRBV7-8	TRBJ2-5	CASGLAGQETQYF
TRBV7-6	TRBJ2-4	CASSLGQGGKNIQYF
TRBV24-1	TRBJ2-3	CATSASGGRADTQYF
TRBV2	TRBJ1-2	CASSDQGRGYTF
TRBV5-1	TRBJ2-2	CASSSGYTGELFF
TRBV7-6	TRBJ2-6	CASSQAGGPDGANVLTF
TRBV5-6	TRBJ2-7	CASSPPDRTGEQYF
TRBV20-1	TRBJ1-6	CSASHLMGQQNSPLHF
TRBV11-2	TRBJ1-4	CANSQGLRSGERLFF
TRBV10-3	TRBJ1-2	CAISPGTGGSGYTF
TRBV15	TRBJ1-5	CATAGWNITQPQHF
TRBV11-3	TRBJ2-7	CASSQTSGGASYGQYF
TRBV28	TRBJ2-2	CASSLHRISNTGELFF
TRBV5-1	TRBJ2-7	CASSLKGTGPYEQYF
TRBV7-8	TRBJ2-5	CASSLVRRGDGVKTQYF
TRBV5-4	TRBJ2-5	CASSFDGQETQYF
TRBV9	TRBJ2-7	CASSVGLAGGSEQYF
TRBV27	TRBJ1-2	CASSSNNYGYTF
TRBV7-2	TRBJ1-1	CASSPRWRGQVRAFF
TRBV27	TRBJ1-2	CASRYRTGDLTDYGYTF
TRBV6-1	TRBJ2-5	CASSPGLGGETQYF
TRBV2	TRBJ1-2	CASSELGDLYGYTF
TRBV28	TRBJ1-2	CASSLRVGGYGYTF
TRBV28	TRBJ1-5	CASTPIGQDYSNQPQHF
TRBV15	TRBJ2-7	CATSRGAGPYEQYF
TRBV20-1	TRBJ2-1	CSAQRTSGRPSNEQFF
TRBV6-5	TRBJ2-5	CASRARVQETQYF
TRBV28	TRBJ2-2	CASNRGGTGELFF
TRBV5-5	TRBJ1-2	CASSLGTGYISYGYTF
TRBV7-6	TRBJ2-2	CASSPESGELFF
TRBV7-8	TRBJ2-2	CASSLGRLGTGELFF
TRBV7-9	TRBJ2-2	CASHRDRAGELFF
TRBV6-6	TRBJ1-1	CASSTRQGGTEAFF
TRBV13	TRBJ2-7	CASSFRGRVQYF
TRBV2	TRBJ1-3	CASQGDSGNTIYF
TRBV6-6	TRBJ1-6	CASRETGKYNSPLHF
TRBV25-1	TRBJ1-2	CASSQDWTGSYGYTF
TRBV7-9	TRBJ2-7	CASSSPGAGTSYEQYF
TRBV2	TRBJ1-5	CASKGQSIFRNQPQHF
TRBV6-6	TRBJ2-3	CASGSRDTQYF
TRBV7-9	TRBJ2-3	CASSHVAAGTQCF